Presented here are 29 T cell receptor beta chains from one specimen sequenced in a study of CD8 T cells in ankylosing spondylitis. TCRdb re-derived calls from the 5' RACE reads in MiXCR, one entry per CDR3 protein. The profile shows roughly 180,000 distinct CDR3 sequences, approximately 12% of them singletons. Input material: blood, either unsorted or a sorted T cell fraction (not recorded which). The receptor source for this set is a female donor with ankylosing spondylitis or in good health (not recorded which).

The chain is built from TRBV27 and TRBJ1-5; D not resolved. V lost 2 bases and J 7 bases, leaving 9 bases between the germline ends. The CDR3 loop spans 13 amino acids. The germline CDR1 and CDR2 sequences are MNHEY and SMNVEV (reference sequence). The CDR3 spells CASSLNLLQPQHF. The DNA for the CDR3 is TGTGCCAGCAGTTTAAACTTGCTGCAGCCCCAGCATTTT.

In its sample, this clonotype was seen once. The rearrangement uses TRBV5-1 and TRBJ2-5; D is unclear. The germline V gene has CDR1 SGHRS and CDR2 YFSETQ. This CDR3 contains 14 residues. The V gene lost 0 bases and the J gene lost 1 base, with 7 bases spanning the gap. The CDR3 reads CASSLGTSQETQYF. The CDR3 DNA sequence: TGCGCCAGCAGCTTGGGGACCTCCCAAGAGACCCAGTACTTC.

This clonotype has more than one count but fewer than ten. CDR3 loop: CAWSQGSSGNQPQHF. The CDR3 DNA sequence: TGTGCCTGGAGTCAGGGGTCGTCGGGCAATCAGCCCCAGCATTTT. This sequence joins TRBV30 and TRBJ1-5; weak D call: TRBD1 (6 bases). Germline lookup yields CDR1 GTSNPN and CDR2 SVGIG (reference sequence). There are 15 residues in the CDR3. V shed 2 bases and J shed 2 bases, with 13 bases lying between them.

As concerns this clonotype: This may come from a read error, since a much larger clone is one base off. This chain links TRBV11-1 with TRBJ2-1, with 13 bases matching TRBD2. Germline CDR1 is SGHAT and CDR2 is FQDESV (reference sequence). This CDR3 has 15 amino acids. CDR3: CAGSIGLAGEGEQFF. In DNA form, the CDR3 reads TGTGCCGGCAGCATCGGACTAGCGGGAGAGGGTGAGCAGTTCTTC.

A few counts support this clonotype. The chain is built from TRBV5-8 and TRBJ1-1, with D uncertain. Trimming pared 7 bases from V and 5 bases from J, leaving 15 bases between. CDR3 length: 13 residues. Germline loops: CDR1 SGHTS, CDR2 YDEGEE. This CDR3 is CASGYLGRTEAFF. As DNA, the CDR3 is TGTGCCAGCGGCTATCTGGGTCGGACTGAAGCTTTCTTT.

Only a few counts were recorded for this clonotype. The gene calls are TRBV7-2 and TRBJ2-3; the D is unclear. This CDR3 spans 15 amino acids. V shed 2 bases and J shed 5 bases, with 14 bases lying between them. Germline V lookup: CDR1 SGHTA, CDR2 FQGNSA. In nucleotides, the CDR3 is TGTGCCAGCAGCTTACTGAACCTGCCAAGAGATACGCAGTATTTT. Translated, it gives CASSLLNLPRDTQYF.

In its sample, this clonotype was seen many times. The chain carries TRBV5-1 and TRBJ1-6; D is possibly TRBD1 (5 bases). Germline V gene lookup returns CDR1 SGHRS and CDR2 YFSETQ. The CDR3 has 15 residues. V dropped 0 bases and J dropped 9 bases, with 13 bases sitting between them. The CDR3 DNA follows: TGCGCCAGCAGCTTGGGCCCCAGGGACGGTTCACCCCTCCACTTT. This codes for CASSLGPRDGSPLHF.

This clonotype was detected many times. The gene calls are TRBV9 and TRBJ2-3; 11 bases line up with TRBD2. Germline V gene sequence: CDR1 SGDLS, CDR2 YYNGEE. With V trimmed by 4 bases and J by 1 base, 2 bases remained unmatched. CDR3 length: 15 residues. The CDR3 loop reads CASSRGLAGTDTQYF. The CDR3 nucleotides read TGTGCCAGCAGCCGGGGACTAGCGGGCACAGATACGCAGTATTTT.

This clonotype came up a few times. The chain is built from TRBV9 and TRBJ2-7; the D is unclear. The CDR3 is made up of 13 amino acids. The V gene lost 0 bases and the J gene lost 6 bases, with 10 bases spanning the gap. Germline CDR1 is SGDLS and CDR2 is YYNGEE. CDR3 loop: CASSVVLGGEQYF. CDR3 in DNA: TGTGCCAGCAGCGTAGTATTGGGTGGCGAGCAGTACTTC. The entire variable domain, with the rest obtained from reference TRBV9 and TRBJ2-7, is as follows: DSGVTQTPKHLITATGQRVTLRCSPRSGDLSVYWYQQSLDQGLQFLIQYYNGEERAKGNILERFSAQQFPDLHSELNLSSLELGDSALYFCASSVVLGGEQYFGPGTRLTVT.

This clonotype was seen at least ten times. The J gene is TRBJ2-4, the V gene TRBV28, with a weak D call TRBD2 (6 bases). Trimming took 4 bases from V and 3 from J, leaving 10 bases between them. This CDR3 comprises 14 residues. Germline lookup yields CDR1 MDHEN and CDR2 SYDVKM. CDR3 nucleotides: TGTGCCAGCAGTTCCGGGGGAGGCAAAAACATTCAGTACTTC. Amino acids: CASSSGGGKNIQYF. The entire variable domain, with the rest obtained from reference TRBV28 and TRBJ2-4, is as follows: DVKVTQSSRYLVKRTGEKVFLECVQDMDHENMFWYRQDPGLGLRLIYFSYDVKMKEKGDIPEGYSVSREKKERFSLILESASTNQTSMYLCASSSGGGKNIQYFGAGTRLSVL.

This clonotype was observed a few times. This chain connects TRBV24-1 to TRBJ2-5; no definite D call. Trimming took 4 bases from V and 2 from J, leaving 10 bases between them. CDR3 length equals 14 residues. Germline V CDR1 and CDR2: KGHDR, SFDVKD. CDR3 DNA: TGTGCCACCAGTGACCCACGGATACAAGAGACCCAGTACTTC. It specifies CATSDPRIQETQYF.

This clonotype occurred many times. The V call is TRBV20-1, the J call TRBJ2-3; 12 nucleotides align to TRBD2. Germline V gene sequence: CDR1 DFQATT, CDR2 SNEGSKA (reference sequence). With 5 bases clipped from V and 12 bases from J, the junction kept 9 bases outside the gene matches. There are 13 residues in the CDR3. The CDR3 bases are TGCAGTGCTCCCGACAGGACTAGCGGGACCCAGTATTTT. Translation: CSAPDRTSGTQYF.

This clonotype was found many times. The V and J genes are TRBV12-3 or TRBV12-4 and TRBJ1-1, with D perhaps matching TRBD1 (5 bases). V lost 4 bases and J lost 0, with 12 bases in between. The CDR3 is 15 residues long. The CDR3 bases are TGTGCCAGCAGTTCGGGGCGTAATTTGAACACTGAAGCTTTCTTT. Protein: CASSSGRNLNTEAFF.

This clonotype was picked up many times. V is TRBV10-3 and J is TRBJ2-1, with TRBD2 matching 11 bases. The germline CDR1 and CDR2 sequences are ENHRY and SYGVKD. CDR3 length: 16 residues. V shed 0 bases, J shed 7 bases, and the junction held 5 bases outside the gene matches. For the CDR3, the DNA is TGTGCCATCAGTGAGTCTGGCCTAGCGGGAGGTAATGAGCAGTTCTTC. It encodes CAISESGLAGGNEQFF.

This clonotype was counted a few times. The genes are TRBV20-1 and TRBJ1-1, with D tentatively TRBD1 (5 bases). Germline V CDR1 and CDR2: DFQATT, SNEGSKA (reference sequence). Trimming left V 5 bases short and J 6 bases short, with 16 bases between. This CDR3 is 13 amino acids long. The CDR3 bases are TGCAGTGCTCCCCGGGCGGGGCAGCCTGAAGCTTTCTTT. Translation gives CSAPRAGQPEAFF.

This clonotype was seen at least ten times. The rearrangement links TRBV7-2 to TRBJ1-1; TRBD1 is a possible D gene (5 bases). CDR3 size: 15 residues. V lost 4 bases to trimming and J lost 4 bases, with 16 bases between them. Germline V gives CDR1 SGHTA, CDR2 FQGNSA. The CDR3 DNA reads TGTGCCAGCAGCTATTCATCGGGGGTGGGCACTGAAGCTTTCTTT. Translated, it gives CASSYSSGVGTEAFF.

This clonotype was seen repeatedly, ten times or more. This chain connects TRBV12-3 or TRBV12-4 to TRBJ1-1; the D is unclear. Trimming stripped 0 bases from V and 6 bases from J, with 8 bases between. The CDR3 loop spans 13 amino acids. CDR3 loop: CASSLASVAEAFF. CDR3 DNA sequence: TGTGCCAGCAGTTTAGCGTCCGTGGCTGAAGCTTTCTTT.

In this sample, this clonotype turned up many times. The chain employs TRBV29-1 and TRBJ1-1; D remains unclear. V gave up 4 bases and J gave up 4 bases, with 10 bases separating them. The CDR3 runs to 12 residues. Germline-derived CDR1 and CDR2 are SQVTM and ANQGSEA. For the CDR3, the DNA is TGCAGCGTTGTAAGCACGTCCACTGAAGCTTTCTTT. Translation: CSVVSTSTEAFF.

This clonotype was counted many times. The J gene is TRBJ2-7, the V gene TRBV6-1; 7 nucleotides agree with TRBD1. The CDR3 is 14 amino acids. Trimming cost V 2 bases and J 3 bases; bases outside gene matches: 4. The V gene's germline CDR1 is MNHNS and CDR2 SASEGT. The CDR3, as DNA: TGTGCCAGCAGTGAAAGAAGGGACAGCTACGAGCAGTACTTC. It specifies CASSERRDSYEQYF.

The chain couples TRBV18 to TRBJ1-1; D perhaps matches TRBD1 (5 bases). The CDR3 runs to 14 residues. Germline V lookup: CDR1 KGHSH, CDR2 LQKENI. V lost 8 bases and J 1 base, leaving 14 bases between the germline ends. The CDR3 DNA follows: TGTGCCAGCCAAGGGCGCCAGGGGAACACTGAAGCTTTCTTT. It encodes CASQGRQGNTEAFF. The variable domain in full, completed from reference TRBV18 and TRBJ1-1, reads NAGVMQNPRHLVRRRGQEARLRCSPMKGHSHVYWYRQLPEEGLKFMVYLQKENIIDESGMPKERFSAEFPKEGPSILRIQQVVRGDSAAYFCASQGRQGNTEAFFGQGTRLTVV.

The V call is TRBV7-8, the J call TRBJ1-1; TRBD1 aligns across 9 bases. Germline assignment: CDR1 SGHVS and CDR2 FQNEAQ. With 5 bases clipped from V and 10 bases from J, the junction kept 8 bases outside the gene matches. The CDR3 covers 13 residues. CDR3 protein: CASSLGTDRGAFF. The DNA of the CDR3 is TGTGCCAGCAGCCTTGGGACGGACAGGGGAGCTTTCTTT.

This clonotype was seen repeatedly, ten times or more. The CDR3 loop is CSAGVSDTQYF. The CDR3 coding sequence is TGCAGTGCGGGGGTATCAGATACGCAGTATTTT. This chain connects TRBV20-1 to TRBJ2-3, with D perhaps assigned TRBD1 or TRBD2 (5 bases each). Trimming removed 6 bases at V and 4 bases at J, with 8 bases between. Germline V CDR1 and CDR2: DFQATT, SNEGSKA (reference sequence). This CDR3 has 11 residues.

The V call is TRBV5-1, the J call TRBJ2-7, with 7 bases identical to TRBD2. Per germline, CDR1 SGHRS and CDR2 YFSETQ. Trimming at V came to 3 bases and at J to 4 bases, leaving 7 bases not matched to a gene. There are 14 residues in the CDR3. The CDR3 nucleotides are TGCGCCAGCAGCTCGTCGGGGGACTATTACGAGCAGTACTTC. It is translated as CASSSSGDYYEQYF.

Turning to this clonotype: Being one base from a much bigger clone, this may be a read error. The V and J genes are TRBV5-1 and TRBJ2-1; 16 nucleotides match TRBD2. CDR1 is SGHRS, CDR2 YFSETQ, per germline. The CDR3 consists of 18 residues. CDR3 amino acids: CASSDMGLAGGPSNGQFF. The DNA of the CDR3 is TGCGCCAGCAGCGACATGGGACTAGCGGGAGGGCCTTCCAATGGGCAGTTCTTC.

This clonotype occurred many times. J is TRBJ2-7 and V is TRBV5-1; weak D call: TRBD2 (5 bases). Germline V gene lookup returns CDR1 SGHRS and CDR2 YFSETQ. The CDR3 sequence is 16 residues long. The V and J ends lost 2 bases and 0 bases respectively, with 15 bases between them. The CDR3 is CASSLGHGESSYEQYF. CDR3 coding DNA: TGCGCCAGCAGCTTAGGGCACGGGGAGAGCTCCTACGAGCAGTACTTC.

This clonotype was seen a few times. V and J are TRBV20-1 and TRBJ2-2, with 11 positions matching TRBD2. V lost 4 bases and J lost 4; bases outside the gene matches: 8. Looked up from germline, CDR1 is DFQATT and CDR2 is SNEGSKA (reference sequence). This CDR3 contains 16 residues. CDR3: CSAIKRLAGFTGELFF. The CDR3 nucleotides are TGCAGTGCTATCAAAAGACTAGCGGGATTCACCGGGGAGCTGTTTTTT.

This clonotype appeared many times. The chain has TRBV7-2 and TRBJ1-2; D unclear. The V gene lost 4 bases and the J gene lost 4 bases, with 10 bases spanning the gap. The CDR3 consists of 13 residues. Germline CDR1 and CDR2: SGHTA and FQGNSA. The CDR3, as DNA: TGTGCCAGCAGCTCAACCTGGTCCTATGGCTACACCTTC. It translates to CASSSTWSYGYTF.

CDR3 protein: CASSQGRALQGHGYTF. CDR3 coding DNA: TGCGCCAGCAGCCAAGGTCGGGCCCTCCAAGGCCATGGCTACACCTTC. This chain connects TRBV4-1 to TRBJ1-2; no definite D call. The CDR3 spans 16 residues. Germline V gives CDR1 MGHRA, CDR2 YSYEKL. The ends were cut back, 1 base at V and 6 bases at J, with 18 bases in the middle.

Many counts were recorded for this clonotype. The chain combines TRBV9 with TRBJ1-2, with TRBD1 as a possible D gene (5 bases). Deletions cut 1 base from V and 5 bases from J, with 15 bases between. CDR3 length equals 15 residues. CDR1 is SGDLS and CDR2 is YYNGEE in the germline V gene. CDR3 residues: CASSVRPGQTYGYTF. CDR3 in DNA: TGTGCCAGCAGCGTACGCCCGGGGCAGACTTATGGCTACACCTTC.